This passage covers 21 T cell receptor beta chains from one sample sequenced in a study of graft-versus-host responses after intestinal transplantation. Profiled with immunoSEQ multiplex PCR; TCRdb holds only in-frame clones, not every one. The table records some 90,000 clones, roughly 90% of them present only once. These TCRs are of unknown antigen specificity. The sample here was unstimulated CD8+ T cells sorted from spleen or lymph node cells, taken before transplant. These receptors originate from a human donor who was the organ donor for an intestinal transplant.

The V and J genes are TRBV4-2 and TRBJ2-3; 8 bases are a match to TRBD2. The CDR3 is 16 amino acids. J was trimmed by 7 bases and V by 0 bases; bases with no gene match: 9. In germline, CDR1 is LGHNA, CDR2 YNFKEQ. CDR3 nucleotides: TGTGCCAGCAGCCAAGATACGGGGGGGAAATTTTATACGCAGTATTTT. Protein: CASSQDTGGKFYTQYF.

This chain uses TRBV4-3 with TRBJ2-1, with 13 nucleotides matching TRBD2. The V segment lost 0 bases and the J segment 9 bases; nucleotides outside the gene matches: 8. CDR1 LGHNA and CDR2 YSLEER come from the germline V gene. CDR3 size: 17 residues. CDR3 nucleotides: TGCGCCAGCAGCCAAGATAAGACTAGCGGGGGGATTGGTGAGCAGTTCTTC. The encoded protein is CASSQDKTSGGIGEQFF.

The V gene is TRBV19, the J gene TRBJ1-5, with 9 bases matching TRBD1. The CDR3 is made up of 17 amino acids. CDR1 is LNHDA and CDR2 is SQIVND in the germline V gene (reference sequence). V was pared by 4 bases and J by 3 bases, with 10 bases of the junction left unmatched. The CDR3 nucleotides are TGTGCCAGTAGTACGCTAAAGGGGGACAGGGACAATCAGCCCCAGCATTTT. Translation gives CASSTLKGDRDNQPQHF.

The chain links TRBV11-2 to TRBJ2-7; 8 bases agree with TRBD1. The junction had 10 bases not matched to a gene; V was cut back by 5 bases and J by 4 bases. Germline V CDR1 and CDR2: SGHAT, FQNNGV. The CDR3 sequence is 15 residues long. CDR3 region: CASSGQGVGSYEQYF. As DNA, the CDR3 is TGTGCCAGCAGCGGACAGGGAGTAGGATCATACGAGCAGTACTTC.

V and J are TRBV4-3 and TRBJ1-2; D is unresolved. V was cut by 0 bases and J by 5 bases, with 13 bases left in between. This CDR3 has 15 amino acids. Per germline, CDR1 LGHNA and CDR2 YSLEER. The DNA of the CDR3 is TGCGCCAGCAGCCAAGAGGCGGTAGCCTCGTATGGCTACACCTTC. It codes for CASSQEAVASYGYTF.

The V gene is TRBV5-1, the J gene TRBJ1-6; D is perhaps TRBD1 (5 bases). Germline-derived CDR1 and CDR2 are SGHRS and YFSETQ. V lost 1 base and J 2 bases, leaving 10 bases between the germline ends. The CDR3 extends over 16 amino acids. This CDR3 is CASSLWQGTYNSPLHF. CDR3 bases: TGCGCCAGCAGCTTGTGGCAGGGCACCTATAATTCACCCCTCCACTTT.

The rearrangement uses TRBV9 and TRBJ2-7; TRBD2 is a possible D gene (5 bases). V gave up 4 bases and J gave up 2 bases, with 10 bases separating them. This CDR3 is 13 amino acids long. Per the germline V gene, CDR1 is SGDLS and CDR2 is YYNGEE. CDR3 DNA: TGTGCCAGCAGCCCCGCCGGGACCTACGAGCAGTACTTC. It encodes CASSPAGTYEQYF.

The rearrangement joins TRBV4-3 to TRBJ2-7; 7 nucleotides align to TRBD1. From germline, CDR1 is LGHNA and CDR2 YSLEER. The trim removed 1 base at V and 3 bases at J, leaving 6 bases unmatched. There are 15 residues in the CDR3. CDR3 nucleotide sequence: TGCGCCAGCAGCCAAGGTATCGACAGGGACTACGAGCAGTACTTC. Translating gives CASSQGIDRDYEQYF.

V is TRBV6-1 and J is TRBJ2-3; TRBD1 might be the D (6 bases). The CDR3 totals 18 residues. CDR1 is MNHNS and CDR2 is SASEGT in the germline V gene. Trimming shortened V by 0 bases and J by 1 base, and 17 bases separated the two germline ends. The CDR3 region is CASSEALLETGRTDTQYF. The DNA for the CDR3 is TGTGCCAGCAGTGAAGCGCTTCTGGAGACAGGACGCACAGATACGCAGTATTTT.

The V call is TRBV7-6, the J call TRBJ2-7; 7 nucleotides match TRBD2. The CDR3 runs to 15 residues. Germline lookup yields CDR1 SGHVS and CDR2 FNYEAQ. With 1 base clipped from V and 0 bases from J, the junction kept 3 bases outside the gene matches. The CDR3 DNA follows: TGTGCCAGCAGCTTAGGTGGGGGGGACTCCTACGAGCAGTACTTC. Protein product: CASSLGGGDSYEQYF.

The chain recombines TRBV7-9 with TRBJ2-3; TRBD1 matches at 7 bases. Per the germline V gene, CDR1 is SEHNR and CDR2 is FQNEAQ (reference sequence). Trimming removed 4 bases from V and 11 bases from J; junction bases left unmatched: 15. The CDR3 extends over 15 amino acids. The CDR3 coding sequence is TGTGCCAGCAGCTCACCGGGACAGCCCCATCAGGGGCAGTATTTT. As protein: CASSSPGQPHQGQYF.

This CDR3 reads CACGTEPATNEKLFF. CDR3 bases: TGTGCCTGCGGGACAGAACCAGCAACTAATGAAAAACTGTTTTTT. The genes are TRBV30 and TRBJ1-4, with 7 positions matching TRBD1. This CDR3 comprises 15 residues. J was trimmed by 0 bases and V by 6 bases; bases with no gene match: 7. CDR1 and CDR2 from the germline V gene are GTSNPN and SVGIG (reference sequence).

The chain links TRBV5-4 to TRBJ2-3; TRBD2 is a possible D gene (5 bases). This CDR3 is built from 14 residues. V lost 4 bases and J 6 bases, leaving 15 bases between the germline ends. The V gene's germline CDR1 is SGHNT and CDR2 YYREEE (reference sequence). The CDR3 loop reads CASSMSKVADTQYF. Here the CDR3 DNA reads TGTGCCAGCAGCATGAGTAAAGTAGCGGATACGCAGTATTTT.

The V call is TRBV30, the J call TRBJ2-2; the D gene is possibly TRBD1 (5 bases). Trimming removed 2 bases from V and 0 bases from J, with 13 bases in between. Germline-derived CDR1 and CDR2 are GTSNPN and SVGIG (reference sequence). The CDR3 runs to 16 residues. CDR3 DNA sequence: TGTGCCTGGAGTCTGCCAAGGGGCGCGAACACCGGGGAGCTGTTTTTT. Its translation: CAWSLPRGANTGELFF. Together with reference TRBV30 and TRBJ2-2, the CDR3 gives the full variable domain: SQTIHQWPATLVQPVGSPLSLECTVEGTSNPNLYWYRQAAGRGLQLLFYSVGIGQISSEVPQNLSASRPQDRQFILSSKKLLLSDSGFYLCAWSLPRGANTGELFFGEGSRLTVL.

This rearrangement joins TRBV9 to TRBJ1-2; possible D gene TRBD1, 6 bases. Trimming stripped 0 bases from V and 1 base from J, with 22 bases between. Germline V gene data show CDR1 as SGDLS and CDR2 as YYNGEE. This CDR3 is 19 amino acids long. The CDR3 DNA reads as TGTGCCAGCAGCGTAGACGGGGGGCCCCGGCGTCTTTTTAACTATGGCTACACCTTC. It is translated as CASSVDGGPRRLFNYGYTF.

The V call is TRBV6-5, the J call TRBJ1-2; D not resolved. CDR1 and CDR2 (germline): MNHEY, SVGAGI. The CDR3 extends over 14 amino acids. Trimming shortened V by 5 bases and J by 6 bases, and 16 bases separated the two germline ends. The DNA for the CDR3 is TGTGCCAGCAGTGAGGGAGATTCTCTCGATGGCTACACCTTC. Protein product: CASSEGDSLDGYTF.

In this sample, this clone turned up once. The V call is TRBV28, the J call TRBJ1-1; 9 bases line up with TRBD1. The CDR3 consists of 14 residues. The germline V gene encodes CDR1 MDHEN and CDR2 SYDVKM. Trimming cost V 7 bases and J 1 base; bases outside gene matches: 4. CDR3 in DNA: TGTGCCAGCACAACACAGGGGGCGAACACTGAAGCTTTCTTT. Translating it yields CASTTQGANTEAFF.

The chain carries TRBV4-1 and TRBJ2-7; 15 positions match TRBD2. V was clipped by 0 bases and J by 6 bases; unmatched bases: 6. This CDR3 region has 17 residues. Looked up from germline, CDR1 is MGHRA and CDR2 is YSYEKL. The chain's CDR3 is CASSQDFGGLAGGEQYF. The CDR3 DNA follows: TGCGCCAGCAGCCAAGATTTTGGGGGACTAGCGGGGGGCGAGCAGTACTTC.

V and J are TRBV4-3 and TRBJ1-6, with a possible D match to TRBD1 (5 bases). The CDR3 is 19 residues long. The germline gives CDR1 LGHNA, CDR2 YSLEER. V dropped 0 bases and J dropped 4 bases, with 19 bases sitting between them. The CDR3 DNA sequence: TGCGCCAGCAGCCAAGATTTAACCCACCGTGGGGCTTATAATTCACCCCTCCACTTT. Its protein is CASSQDLTHRGAYNSPLHF.

The V and J genes are TRBV4-3 and TRBJ1-1; TRBD1 matches at 8 bases. With V trimmed by 1 base and J by 1 base, 5 bases remained unmatched. The CDR3 sequence is 16 residues long. Germline values: CDR1 LGHNA, CDR2 YSLEER. The CDR3 loop is CASSQVRDRWNTEAFF. In DNA form, the CDR3 reads TGCGCCAGCAGCCAAGTACGGGACAGGTGGAACACTGAAGCTTTCTTT.

V and J are TRBV5-1 and TRBJ2-3, with 8 positions matching TRBD2. V trimming: 6 bases; J trimming: 6 bases; junction bases outside the gene matches: 9. The CDR3 contains 14 residues. Germline loops: CDR1 SGHRS, CDR2 YFSETQ. The CDR3 nucleotides are TGCGCCAGCACCTTCGGGGGGGGCAAGGATACGCAGTATTTT. It translates to CASTFGGGKDTQYF.